Reported below is one TCR beta chain. The antigen is undetermined. CDR3 length equals 14 residues. Germline CDR1 and CDR2: SQVTM and ANQGSEA. Those CD8+ T cells considered naive were CD45RO-CCR7+CD27+CD95-. This sample was included in a study of CXCR3-negative and CXCR3-positive naive CD8 T cells. Study-level results: Naive CXCR3-positive and CXCR3-negative cells shared similar TRBV-TRBJ usage, unlike memory cells. Hydrophobicity of TRB CDR3s was greater in CXCR3-positive naive cells than in CXCR3-negative naive cells.

The libraries of TRB cDNA were constructed through 5' RACE using UMI labels. TCRdb reanalyzed the 5' RACE reads, giving one entry per CDR3 protein sequence and no DNA. The sample holds approximately 100,000 distinct CDR3 sequences. The rearrangement uses TRBV29-1 and TRBJ2-2; absent DNA, TCRdb's TRBD1 call cannot be checked. The sequenced sample was naive CXCR3+ CD8+ T cells from blood. Subset here: CD45RO-CCR7+CD27+CD95- naive CD8+ T cells expressing CXCR3 (TNR3+). The receptor's source is a human donor in good health. Some clones in this sample may be carry-over from other donors' samples. This CDR3 is CSARPGTNTGELFF.